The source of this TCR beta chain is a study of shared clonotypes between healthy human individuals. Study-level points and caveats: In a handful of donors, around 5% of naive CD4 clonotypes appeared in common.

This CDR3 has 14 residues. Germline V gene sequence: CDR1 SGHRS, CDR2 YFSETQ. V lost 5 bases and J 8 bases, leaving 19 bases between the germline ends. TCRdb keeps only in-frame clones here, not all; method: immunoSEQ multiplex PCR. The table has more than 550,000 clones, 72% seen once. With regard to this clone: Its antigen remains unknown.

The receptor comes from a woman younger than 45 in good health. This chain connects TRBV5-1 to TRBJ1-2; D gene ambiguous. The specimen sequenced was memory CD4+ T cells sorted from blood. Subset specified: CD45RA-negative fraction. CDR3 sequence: CASRPGVETEGYTF. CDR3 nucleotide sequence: TGCGCCAGCAGGCCTGGGGTGGAGACGGAGGGCTACACCTTC.